These 18 T cell receptor beta chains originate from one sample sequenced in a study of regulatory T cells in long-lasting Graves disease. Time point of the sample: persistent/refractory GD, antithyroid drugs over 5 years with positive TRAb. RNA isolated from PBMCs was used to make the TCR library. iRepertoire HTBI primers and Arm-PCR of CDR3 regions built TCR beta libraries. TCRdb used MiXCR to reprocess the multiplex PCR reads, holding one entry per CDR3 protein. The data show 400,000 or so distinct CDR3 sequences, with roughly a quarter seen just once and approximately 25% held by the top ten. This specimen was peripheral blood mononuclear cells (PBMCs), taken when the disease was refractory, from a patient treated with antithyroid drugs. These receptor sequences come from a female donor with Graves disease.

At least ten counts were recorded for this clonotype. The junction and the germline gene differ at one end; a read error may be behind it. This rearrangement joins TRBV6-5 to TRBJ2-5, with 9 bases that match TRBD2. Germline-derived CDR1 and CDR2 are MNHEY and SVGAGI. The CDR3 sequence is 14 residues long. The CDR3 region is CASTYASGTSPQYF. The CDR3 DNA follows: TGTGCCAGCACTTACGCTAGCGGGACGAGTCCCCAGTACTTC.

This chain links TRBV6-7 with TRBJ2-5; D unclear. TRBV6-7 is classed as an ORF, of uncertain function. V lost 7 bases to trimming and J lost 5 bases, with 29 bases between them. This CDR3 region has 18 residues. The CDR3 nucleotides are TGTGCCAGCATTCCGGGCCTTTGGGCCGACGCCATGGGGGAGACCCAGTACTTC. Amino acid sequence: CASIPGLWADAMGETQYF.

The V call is TRBV7-2, the J call TRBJ1-1, with D hard to call. The germline V and J ends were trimmed by 5 bases and 4 bases, with 14 bases remaining between them. Per the germline V gene, CDR1 is SGHTA and CDR2 is FQGNSA. The CDR3 sequence is 14 residues long. The CDR3 is CASSPARGFTEAFF. The CDR3, as DNA: TGTGCCAGCAGCCCGGCCCGGGGATTCACTGAAGCTTTCTTT.

The rearrangement joins TRBV9 to TRBJ2-1, with TRBD2 matching 12 bases. Germline CDR1 SGDLS, CDR2 YYNGEE. The CDR3 is made up of 15 amino acids. Trimming took 3 bases from V and 7 from J; bases not matched to a gene: 5. The CDR3 DNA is TGTGCCAGCAGCGCTAGCGGGAGGGTAGGGAATGAGCAGTTCTTC. Amino acids: CASSASGRVGNEQFF. Full variable domain (remainder filled in from reference TRBV9 and TRBJ2-1): DSGVTQTPKHLITATGQRVTLRCSPRSGDLSVYWYQQSLDQGLQFLIQYYNGEERAKGNILERFSAQQFPDLHSELNLSSLELGDSALYFCASSASGRVGNEQFFGPGTRLTVL.

This clonotype was seen many times. The chain links TRBV28 to TRBJ1-2, with a weak D call TRBD1 (6 bases). The CDR3 covers 16 residues. Germline loops: CDR1 MDHEN, CDR2 SYDVKM. The ends were cut back, 5 bases at V and 3 bases at J, with 19 bases in the middle. The CDR3, as DNA: TGTGCCAGCAGTCTCACCGGGCGGGGGGCCGACTATGGCTACACCTTC. Its protein product is CASSLTGRGADYGYTF.

This clonotype was detected a few times. The V gene is TRBV19, the J gene TRBJ2-5, with 8 bases matching TRBD1. Per the germline V gene, CDR1 is LNHDA and CDR2 is SQIVND (reference sequence). V shed 9 bases, J shed 2 bases, and the junction held 5 bases outside the gene matches. This CDR3 comprises 13 residues. The CDR3 spells CASTRDRQETQYF. The CDR3 DNA follows: TGTGCCAGCACCAGGGACAGGCAAGAGACCCAGTACTTC. The full variable domain, in which reference TRBV19 and TRBJ2-5 provide the parts outside the CDR3, is DGGITQSPKYLFRKEGQNVTLSCEQNLNHDAMYWYRQDPGQGLRLIYYSQIVNDFQKGDIAEGYSVSREKKESFPLTVTSAQKNPTAFYLCASTRDRQETQYFGPGTRLLVL.

This clonotype was found many times. J is TRBJ2-7 and V is TRBV28; D is unresolved. The germline gives CDR1 MDHEN, CDR2 SYDVKM. The CDR3 covers 16 residues. The V and J ends lost 2 bases and 4 bases respectively, with 18 bases between them. The DNA of the CDR3 is TGTGCCAGCAGTTTAAGGAGTTTCTGGGTCGGGTACGAGCAGTACTTC. This encodes CASSLRSFWVGYEQYF.

This sequence joins TRBV5-1 and TRBJ2-7; 9 nucleotides agree with TRBD2. The CDR3 is 16 residues long. Germline CDR1 reads SGHRS; CDR2 reads YFSETQ. The V gene end was trimmed by 1 base and the J gene end by 0 bases; junction bases not matched to a gene: 5. The CDR3 region has the DNA TGCGCCAGCAGCTTGTTGGCGGGAGGGAGCTCCTACGAGCAGTACTTC. Encoded protein: CASSLLAGGSSYEQYF.

CDR3 loop: CASSRTSNTGELFF. The CDR3 nucleotides read TGCGCCAGCAGCCGGACATCTAACACCGGGGAGCTGTTTTTT. V and J are TRBV5-1 and TRBJ2-2; D might be TRBD1 (5 bases). The V and J ends lost 4 bases and 2 bases respectively, with 9 bases between them. This CDR3 region has 14 residues. Germline V gives CDR1 SGHRS, CDR2 YFSETQ.

This chain uses TRBV5-4 with TRBJ2-7; D not certain. Germline V gene data show CDR1 as SGHNT and CDR2 as YYREEE (reference sequence). The CDR3 loop spans 13 amino acids. Trimming cost V 4 bases and J 3 bases, with 11 bases left between them. CDR3 coding DNA: TGTGCCAGCAGCGTGGGTCGTCACTACGAGCAGTACTTC. This gives the protein CASSVGRHYEQYF.

This chain connects TRBV5-4 to TRBJ2-7; TRBD2 matches at 12 bases. There are 17 residues in the CDR3. V was clipped by 5 bases and J by 2 bases; unmatched bases: 11. CDR1 SGHNT and CDR2 YYREEE come from the germline V gene (reference sequence). CDR3 amino acids: CASSSLAGLAGPYEQYF. The CDR3 nucleotides read TGTGCCAGCAGTTCATTGGCCGGACTAGCGGGACCCTACGAGCAGTACTTC.

This clonotype was seen a handful of times. The chain combines TRBV30 with TRBJ1-2, with D unclear. Germline V gene data show CDR1 as GTSNPN and CDR2 as SVGIG (reference sequence). Trimming removed 0 bases at V and 2 bases at J, with 7 bases between. There are 13 residues in the CDR3. The CDR3 protein is CAWSVLGNYGYTF. The CDR3 DNA reads as TGTGCCTGGAGTGTATTGGGCAACTATGGCTACACCTTC.

The chain combines TRBV3-1 with TRBJ2-4, with TRBD1 matching over 9 bases. V lost 6 bases to trimming and J lost 0 bases; unmatched junction nucleotides: 9. This CDR3 has 17 amino acids. Germline CDR1 and CDR2: LGHDT and YNNKEL (reference sequence). CDR3 region: CASSQMGQGLAKNIQYF. CDR3 bases: TGTGCCAGCAGTCAAATGGGACAGGGTCTAGCCAAAAACATTCAGTACTTC.

This chain connects TRBV27 to TRBJ1-2, with 8 bases lining up with TRBD1. Germline V gene data show CDR1 as MNHEY and CDR2 as SMNVEV (reference sequence). Trimming at V came to 3 bases and at J to 7 bases, leaving 7 bases not matched to a gene. The CDR3 is 14 residues long. The CDR3 coding sequence is TGTGCCAGCAGTTTGGGCAGGGGGCGGTCTGGCTACACCTTC. It codes for CASSLGRGRSGYTF.

The J gene is TRBJ2-7, the V gene TRBV5-1; D is unclear. From germline, CDR1 is SGHRS and CDR2 YFSETQ. V lost 4 bases to trimming and J lost 0 bases, with 11 bases between them. The length of the CDR3 is 14 residues. As DNA, the CDR3 is TGCGCCAGCAGCGGGTGGCAAGACTCCTACGAGCAGTACTTC. It translates to CASSGWQDSYEQYF.

This chain uses TRBV7-9 with TRBJ2-7; D unresolved. The CDR3 has 14 residues. Per the germline V gene, CDR1 is SEHNR and CDR2 is FQNEAQ (reference sequence). V was cut by 5 bases and J by 1 base, with 12 bases left in between. The CDR3 loop reads CASSPNSRSYEQYF. The CDR3 coding sequence is TGTGCCAGCAGCCCTAATTCAAGATCCTACGAGCAGTACTTC.

V and J are TRBV5-1 and TRBJ2-7; D is perhaps TRBD2 (5 bases). Trimming removed 7 bases at V and 1 base at J, with 12 bases between. Per germline, CDR1 SGHRS and CDR2 YFSETQ. This CDR3 is built from 13 residues. This CDR3 reads CASQSLGSYEQYF. Here the CDR3 DNA reads TGCGCCAGCCAATCACTAGGTTCCTACGAGCAGTACTTC.

This clonotype has just a few counts. This rearrangement joins TRBV2 to TRBJ2-1; 10 bases are shared with TRBD2. V dropped 5 bases and J dropped 9; count of bases not matched to a gene: 13. The CDR3 runs 16 residues. CDR1 and CDR2 from the germline V gene are SNHLY and FYNNEI. DNA for the CDR3: TGTGCCAGCAGTTTATTCTCTAGCGGGAGAAGGGGTGAGCAGTTCTTC. Amino acids: CASSLFSSGRRGEQFF. Full variable domain (rest looked up from reference TRBV2 and TRBJ2-1): EPEVTQTPSHQVTQMGQEVILRCVPISNHLYFYWYRQILGQKVEFLVSFYNNEISEKSEIFDDQFSVERPDGSNFTLKIRSTKLEDSAMYFCASSLFSSGRRGEQFFGPGTRLTVL.